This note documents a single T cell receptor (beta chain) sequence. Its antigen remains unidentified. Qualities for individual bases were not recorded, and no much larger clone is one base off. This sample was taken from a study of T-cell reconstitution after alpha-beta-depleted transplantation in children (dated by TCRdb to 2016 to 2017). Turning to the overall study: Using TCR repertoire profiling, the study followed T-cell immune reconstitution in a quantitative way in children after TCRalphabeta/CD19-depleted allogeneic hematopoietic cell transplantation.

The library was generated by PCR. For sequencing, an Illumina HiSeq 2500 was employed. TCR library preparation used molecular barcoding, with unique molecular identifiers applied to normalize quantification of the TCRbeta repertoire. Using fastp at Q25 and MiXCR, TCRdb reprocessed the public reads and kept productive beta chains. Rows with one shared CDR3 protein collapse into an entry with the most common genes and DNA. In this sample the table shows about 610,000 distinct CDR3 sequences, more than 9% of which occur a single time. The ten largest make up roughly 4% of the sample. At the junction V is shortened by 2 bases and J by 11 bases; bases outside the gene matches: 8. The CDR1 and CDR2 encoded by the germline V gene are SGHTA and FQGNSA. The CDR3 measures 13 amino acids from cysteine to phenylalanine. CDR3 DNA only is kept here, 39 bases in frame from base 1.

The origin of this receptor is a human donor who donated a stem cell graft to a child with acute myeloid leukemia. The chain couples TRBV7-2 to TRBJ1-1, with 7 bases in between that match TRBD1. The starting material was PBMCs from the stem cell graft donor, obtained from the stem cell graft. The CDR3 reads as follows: CASSLRDSYKAFF. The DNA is TGTGCCAGCAGCTTACGGGACAGCTATAAGGCTTTCTTT.